The clone carrying this TCR beta chain was counted at least ten times. What it binds is not known. This entry is derived from a study of neurological immune-mediated disorders. With 10-nucleotide random UMIs, 5'RACE was used to make the cDNA. TCRdb ran MiXCR on the 5' RACE reads and lists one entry per CDR3 protein. The sample consists of 60,000 or so distinct CDR3 sequences, around 3.4% of them appearing once. V was pared by 10 bases and J by 5 bases, with 24 bases between. Germline assignment: CDR1 SNHLY and CDR2 FYNNEI. The CDR3 has 15 residues. Study outcomes and limitations: HTLV-1-associated myelopathy had the most TCR clonal expansion, whereas multiple sclerosis had the least (lower than in healthy controls).

The V and J genes are TRBV2 and TRBJ2-7; TRBD1 might be the D (5 bases). The sequenced sample was PBMCs. This sequence was found in a woman between 55 and 75 years old with multiple sclerosis. CDR3 DNA sequence: TGTGCCACTACGCTTTGGGGCCTGCTGAGCGACGAGCAGTACTTC. It translates to CATTLWGLLSDEQYF.